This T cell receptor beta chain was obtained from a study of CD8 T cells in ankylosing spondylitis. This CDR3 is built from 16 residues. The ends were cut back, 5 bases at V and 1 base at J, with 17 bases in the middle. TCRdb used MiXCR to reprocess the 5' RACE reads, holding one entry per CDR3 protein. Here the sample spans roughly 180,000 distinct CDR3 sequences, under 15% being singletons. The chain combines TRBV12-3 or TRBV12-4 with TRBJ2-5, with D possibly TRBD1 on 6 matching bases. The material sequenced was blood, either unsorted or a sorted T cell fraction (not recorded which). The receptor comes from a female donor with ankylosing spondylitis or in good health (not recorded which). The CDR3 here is CASSRNGGGFQETQYF. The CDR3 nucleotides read TGTGCCAGCAGTCGCAATGGGGGCGGGTTCCAAGAGACCCAGTACTTC.